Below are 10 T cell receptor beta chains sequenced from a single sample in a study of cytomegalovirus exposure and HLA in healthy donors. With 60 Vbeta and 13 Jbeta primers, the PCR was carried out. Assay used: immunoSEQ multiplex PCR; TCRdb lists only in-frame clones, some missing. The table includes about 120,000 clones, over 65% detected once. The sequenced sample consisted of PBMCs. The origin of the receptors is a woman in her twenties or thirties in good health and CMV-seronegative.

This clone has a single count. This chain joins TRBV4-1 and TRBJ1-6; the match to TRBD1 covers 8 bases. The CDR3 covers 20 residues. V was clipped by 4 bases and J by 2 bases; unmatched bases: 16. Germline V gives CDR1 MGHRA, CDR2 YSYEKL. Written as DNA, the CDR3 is TGCGCCAGCAGCCTCATCTCCCAGGGGGCGGGAAGAACCTATAATTCACCCCTCCACTTT. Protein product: CASSLISQGAGRTYNSPLHF.

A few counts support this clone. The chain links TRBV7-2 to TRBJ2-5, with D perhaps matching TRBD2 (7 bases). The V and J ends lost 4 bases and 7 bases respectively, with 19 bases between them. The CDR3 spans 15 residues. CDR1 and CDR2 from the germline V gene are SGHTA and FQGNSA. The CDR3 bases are TGTGCCAGCAGCTCGGTTTCGGCGGGGGCCTGGACCCAGTACTTC. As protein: CASSSVSAGAWTQYF.

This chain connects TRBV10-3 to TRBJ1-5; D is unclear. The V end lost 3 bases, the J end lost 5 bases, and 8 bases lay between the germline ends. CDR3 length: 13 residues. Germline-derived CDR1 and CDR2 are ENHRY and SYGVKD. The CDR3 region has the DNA TGTGCCATCAGTGACAGGACTGATCAGCCCCAGCATTTT. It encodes CAISDRTDQPQHF.

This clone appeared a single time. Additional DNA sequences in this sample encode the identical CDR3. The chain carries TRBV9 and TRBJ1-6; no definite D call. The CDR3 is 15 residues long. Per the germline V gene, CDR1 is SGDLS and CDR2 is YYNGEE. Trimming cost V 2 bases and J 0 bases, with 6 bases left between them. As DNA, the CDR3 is TGTGCCAGCAGCGTTGGTAGCTCCTATAATTCACCCCTCCACTTT. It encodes CASSVGSSYNSPLHF.

This CDR3 is CASSEGIGDRGFGYTF. The CDR3 coding sequence is TGTGCCAGCAGTGAAGGCATAGGGGACAGGGGGTTTGGCTACACCTTC. The chain links TRBV6-1 to TRBJ1-2, with 11 bases fitting TRBD1. Unmatched junction bases numbered 8, after V lost 1 base and J lost 7 bases. Germline V gives CDR1 MNHNS, CDR2 SASEGT. This CDR3 region has 16 residues.

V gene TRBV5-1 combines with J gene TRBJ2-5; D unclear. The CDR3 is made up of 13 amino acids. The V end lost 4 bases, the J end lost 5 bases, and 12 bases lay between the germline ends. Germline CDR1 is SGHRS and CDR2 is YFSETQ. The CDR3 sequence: CASSPPSVETQYF. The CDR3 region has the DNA TGCGCCAGCAGCCCGCCGTCAGTGGAGACCCAGTACTTC. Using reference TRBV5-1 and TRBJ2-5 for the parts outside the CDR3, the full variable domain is KAGVTQTPRYLIKTRGQQVTLSCSPISGHRSVSWYQQTPGQGLQFLFEYFSETQRNKGNFPGRFSGRQFSNSRSEMNVSTLELGDSALYLCASSPPSVETQYFGPGTRLLVL.

In DNA form, the CDR3 reads TGTGCCAGCAGCCAAGATCACAGGGGAGGAAAACTGTTTTTT. Its protein is CASSQDHRGGKLFF. The V call is TRBV14, the J call TRBJ1-4; TRBD1 aligns across 7 bases. The trim removed 0 bases at V and 10 bases at J, leaving 5 bases unmatched. The germline V gene encodes CDR1 SGHDN and CDR2 FVKESK. The CDR3 spans 14 residues.

CDR3 bases: TGTGCCAGCAAAGAGGACCGCGGAGGGGCCACTGAAGCTTTCTTT. It codes for CASKEDRGGATEAFF. The chain uses TRBV6-5 and TRBJ1-1; a possible D gene is TRBD1 (5 bases). Trimming cost V 7 bases and J 4 bases, with 19 bases left between them. CDR3 length: 15 amino acids. CDR1 and CDR2 from the germline V gene are MNHEY and SVGAGI.

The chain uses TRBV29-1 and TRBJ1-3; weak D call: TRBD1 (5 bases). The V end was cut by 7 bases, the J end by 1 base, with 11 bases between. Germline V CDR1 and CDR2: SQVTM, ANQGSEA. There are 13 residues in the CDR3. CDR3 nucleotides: TGCAGCGCCGGAGGGGATTCTGGAAACACCATATATTTT. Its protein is CSAGGDSGNTIYF.

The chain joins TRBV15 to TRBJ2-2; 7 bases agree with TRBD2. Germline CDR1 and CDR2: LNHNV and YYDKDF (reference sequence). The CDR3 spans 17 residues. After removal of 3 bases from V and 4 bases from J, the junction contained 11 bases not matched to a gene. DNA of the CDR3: TGTGCCACCAGCAGGGGTTTGACGGGAGGACTCACCGGGGAGCTGTTTTTT. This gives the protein CATSRGLTGGLTGELFF.